This passage covers 26 T cell receptor beta chains from one sample sequenced in a study of response to subunit inactivated influenza vaccine. TCRdb used MiXCR to reprocess the RT-PCR reads, holding one entry per CDR3 protein. This table holds about 480,000 distinct CDR3 sequences, 25% found once. The sample consisted of CD4+ T cells sorted from PBMCs, taken roughly 5 days after vaccination. These receptor sequences come from a man aged 50 or older who received an inactivated influenza vaccine.

This clonotype came up a few times. V is TRBV18 and J is TRBJ1-1; D gene ambiguous. Germline CDR1 is KGHSH and CDR2 is LQKENI. This CDR3 has 14 residues. V shed 2 bases and J shed 1 base, with 8 bases lying between them. CDR3: CASSPKTANTEAFF. The CDR3 DNA is TGTGCCAGCTCACCAAAGACTGCGAACACTGAAGCTTTCTTT.

This chain uses TRBV6-2 or TRBV6-3 with TRBJ2-1, with TRBD2 as a possible D gene (5 bases). Trimming removed 6 bases from V and 7 bases from J, with 19 bases in between. The CDR3 has 15 residues. The germline V gene has CDR1 MNHEY and CDR2 SVGEGT. CDR3 amino acids: CASSRRESVRNEQFF. The DNA for the CDR3 is TGTGCCAGCAGCCGTAGGGAGAGCGTACGAAATGAGCAGTTCTTC.

The chain employs TRBV7-2 and TRBJ2-5; D ambiguous. Germline V lookup: CDR1 SGHTA, CDR2 FQGNSA. V was shortened by 5 bases and J by 5 bases, with 18 bases between the two germline ends. CDR3 length equals 15 residues. The CDR3 reads CASSPRAILGETQYF. CDR3 bases: TGTGCCAGCAGCCCACGGGCTATTCTGGGGGAGACCCAGTACTTC.

The J gene is TRBJ1-5, the V gene TRBV6-2 or TRBV6-3, with a weak D call TRBD1 (5 bases). The CDR3 sequence is 14 residues long. Between the trimmed V and J ends, which lost 6 bases and 1 base, there was a span of 10 bases. Germline CDR1 is MNHEY and CDR2 is SVGEGT. The chain's CDR3 is CASSHRSSNQPQHF. The CDR3 DNA follows: TGTGCCAGCAGCCACAGGTCCAGCAATCAGCCCCAGCATTTT.

This clonotype is labeled medium-sized. The rearrangement joins TRBV7-2 to TRBJ2-7, with 8 bases identical to TRBD1. V lost 3 bases and J lost 7; bases outside the gene matches: 11. Germline loops: CDR1 SGHTA, CDR2 FQGNSA. The CDR3 runs 15 residues. CDR3 sequence reads: CASSFGSGQAKEQYF. CDR3 DNA: TGTGCCAGCAGCTTTGGTTCGGGACAGGCGAAAGAGCAGTACTTC.

This clonotype was observed a handful of times. V is TRBV20-1 and J is TRBJ2-1; 12 bases align to TRBD2. V gave up 7 bases and J gave up 9 bases; unmatched junction bases: 10. Germline V gene data show CDR1 as DFQATT and CDR2 as SNEGSKA (reference sequence). This CDR3 has 14 amino acids. DNA for the CDR3: TGCAGTGTCCGAGGACTAGCGGGAATGGCTGAGCAGTTCTTC. As protein: CSVRGLAGMAEQFF.

The V call is TRBV19, the J call TRBJ2-7, with D possibly matching TRBD1 (6 bases). V was shortened by 3 bases and J by 4 bases, with 16 bases between the two germline ends. The CDR3 is 15 amino acids. Germline V gene data show CDR1 as LNHDA and CDR2 as SQIVND (reference sequence). CDR3 sequence: CASSIRYQGFYEQYF. For the CDR3, the DNA is TGTGCCAGTAGTATCCGTTATCAGGGGTTTTACGAGCAGTACTTC.

This clonotype has more than one count but fewer than ten. The genes are TRBV5-5 and TRBJ1-4, with D perhaps TRBD1 (5 bases). Trimming took off 0 bases at V and 6 bases at J, with 15 bases between the two ends. The CDR3 contains 16 residues. Germline V gives CDR1 SGHKS, CDR2 YYEKEE (reference sequence). In DNA, the CDR3 is TGTGCCAGCAGCTTGGGCTATAGGGACGGAGATGAAAAACTGTTTTTT. Translated: CASSLGYRDGDEKLFF. Supplemented by reference TRBV5-5 and TRBJ1-4, the full variable domain reads DAGVTQSPTHLIKTRGQQVTLRCSPISGHKSVSWYQQVLGQGPQFIFQYYEKEERGRGNFPDRFSARQFPNYSSELNVNALLLGDSALYLCASSLGYRDGDEKLFFGSGTQLSVL.

The chain recombines TRBV5-4 with TRBJ2-3; 8 nucleotides agree with TRBD2. In germline, CDR1 is SGHNT, CDR2 YYREEE (reference sequence). The CDR3 has 16 amino acids. With 4 bases clipped from V and 2 bases from J, the junction kept 9 bases outside the gene matches. The CDR3 protein is CASSLRAGGNTDTQYF. For the CDR3, the DNA is TGTGCCAGCAGCCTCAGGGCGGGAGGAAACACAGATACGCAGTATTTT. Drawing the rest from reference TRBV5-4 and TRBJ2-3, the complete variable domain is ETGVTQSPTHLIKTRGQQVTLRCSSQSGHNTVSWYQQALGQGPQFIFQYYREEENGRGNFPPRFSGLQFPNYSSELNVNALELDDSALYLCASSLRAGGNTDTQYFGPGTRLTVL.

This clonotype came up a few times. CDR3 coding DNA: TGTGCCAGCAGCCGGGACTACCGCACAGATACGCAGTATTTT. Translating gives CASSRDYRTDTQYF. The chain uses TRBV11-2 and TRBJ2-3; 7 bases are shared with TRBD2. CDR1 SGHAT and CDR2 FQNNGV come from the germline V gene. Trimming took 5 bases from V and 1 from J; bases not matched to a gene: 3. The CDR3 is 14 residues long.

This clonotype was observed a handful of times. The V and J genes are TRBV10-3 and TRBJ2-2, with a weak D call TRBD1 (5 bases). Germline V gene lookup returns CDR1 ENHRY and CDR2 SYGVKD. V lost 8 bases and J lost 0, with 19 bases in between. This CDR3 contains 17 residues. The CDR3 loop is CAIGVTRVAANTGELFF. The CDR3 region has the DNA TGTGCCATCGGGGTTACCAGGGTAGCCGCGAACACCGGGGAGCTGTTTTTT.

The chain combines TRBV7-2 with TRBJ1-2, with D tentatively TRBD1 (5 bases). With 1 base removed from V and 5 bases from J, the gap between germline ends came to 8 bases. Per the germline V gene, CDR1 is SGHTA and CDR2 is FQGNSA. The CDR3 spans 13 residues. The CDR3 DNA follows: TGTGCCAGCAGCTTAGGGGACCGATATGGCTACACCTTC. Amino acids: CASSLGDRYGYTF.

The chain is built from TRBV4-3 and TRBJ2-1; perhaps D is TRBD1 or TRBD2 (6 bases each). This CDR3 is 15 amino acids long. V shed 6 bases and J shed 9 bases, with 21 bases lying between them. CDR1 and CDR2 (germline): LGHNA, YSLEER. CDR3 amino acids: CASSLAGTREVEQFF. The CDR3 DNA follows: TGCGCCAGCAGTCTGGCCGGGACAAGGGAGGTTGAGCAGTTCTTC.

This clonotype was observed many times. V and J are TRBV12-3 or TRBV12-4 and TRBJ2-7, with 7 bases identical to TRBD2. This CDR3 has 15 amino acids. V was clipped by 1 base and J by 2 bases; unmatched bases: 5. The CDR3: CASSLGVAGPYEQYF. For the CDR3, the DNA is TGTGCCAGCAGTTTAGGGGTAGCGGGCCCCTACGAGCAGTACTTC.

The chain carries TRBV9 and TRBJ2-3, with D uncertain. Per germline, CDR1 SGDLS and CDR2 YYNGEE. This CDR3 is built from 15 residues. The germline V and J ends were trimmed by 2 bases and 5 bases, with 15 bases remaining between them. The CDR3 sequence is CASSVLQAPVDTQYF. In DNA, the CDR3 is TGTGCCAGCAGCGTCTTGCAAGCGCCGGTAGATACGCAGTATTTT.

This chain uses TRBV28 with TRBJ2-5; D not resolved. The CDR3 is 15 amino acids. The germline V and J ends were trimmed by 2 bases and 3 bases, with 13 bases remaining between them. Germline loops: CDR1 MDHEN, CDR2 SYDVKM. The CDR3 coding sequence is TGTGCCAGCAGTTTAGGGCTCAATGGGAAAGAGACCCAGTACTTC. Translation gives CASSLGLNGKETQYF.

With respect to this clonotype: The junction does not match germline at one end; this may be a read error. The CDR3 DNA is TGTTCCAGCACCCTTGGGGTTCGTCTCACAGATACGCAGTATTTT. This encodes CSSTLGVRLTDTQYF. This chain joins TRBV7-9 and TRBJ2-3, with D hard to call. From germline, CDR1 is SEHNR and CDR2 FQNEAQ (reference sequence). The length of the CDR3 is 15 residues. Supplemented by reference TRBV7-9 and TRBJ2-3, the full variable domain reads DTGVSQNPRHKITKRGQNVTFRCDPISEHNRLYWYRQTLGQGPEFLTYFQNEAQLEKSRLLSDRFSAERPKGSFSTLEIQRTEQGDSAMYLCSSTLGVRLTDTQYFGPGTRLTVL.

This clonotype was recorded many times. The chain recombines TRBV7-9 with TRBJ1-1; 7 nucleotides agree with TRBD1. The germline V gene encodes CDR1 SEHNR and CDR2 FQNEAQ (reference sequence). J was trimmed by 6 bases and V by 1 base; bases with no gene match: 5. The CDR3 is made up of 14 amino acids. The CDR3 DNA is TGTGCCAGCAGCTTAGAGACAGGGTCCGCTGAAGCTTTCTTT. Translated, it gives CASSLETGSAEAFF.

This clonotype has only a few counts. The rearrangement links TRBV4-1 to TRBJ2-4; D is perhaps TRBD1 (6 bases). V was clipped by 0 bases and J by 9 bases, with 15 bases between them. Germline CDR1 MGHRA, CDR2 YSYEKL. CDR3 length: 15 residues. CDR3 sequence (DNA): TGCGCCAGCAGCCAAGATGCACAGGGAGCTGGCATTCAGTACTTC. The encoded protein is CASSQDAQGAGIQYF.

This clonotype showed up just a few times. This sequence joins TRBV6-1 and TRBJ1-1; D gene uncertain. Germline CDR1 and CDR2: MNHNS and SASEGT. The ends were cut back, 7 bases at V and 3 bases at J, with 12 bases in the middle. The CDR3 contains 13 residues. CDR3 in DNA: TGTGCCAGCATAAGGGAAGCGGACACTGAAGCTTTCTTT. It encodes CASIREADTEAFF.

This clonotype appeared a few times. The chain recombines TRBV20-1 with TRBJ2-1; 7 bases are shared with TRBD1. This CDR3 contains 14 residues. Germline V lookup: CDR1 DFQATT, CDR2 SNEGSKA (reference sequence). The V segment lost 3 bases and the J segment 3 bases; nucleotides outside the gene matches: 5. The DNA of the CDR3 is TGCAGTGCTAGTCCTCCAGGGGGCTACAATGAGCAGTTCTTC. Its protein product is CSASPPGGYNEQFF.

The table lists this clonotype with many counts. The gene calls are TRBV7-2 and TRBJ2-1; 12 bases match TRBD2. The length of the CDR3 is 17 residues. J gave up 5 bases and V 1 base, and 6 bases lay outside the gene matches. Germline V CDR1 and CDR2: SGHTA, FQGNSA. CDR3 DNA: TGTGCCAGCAGCTTAGGGGCTAGCGGGAGGGCCCACAATGAGCAGTTCTTC. Translation: CASSLGASGRAHNEQFF.

This clonotype was observed a few times. This chain links TRBV3-1 with TRBJ2-1; the D is unclear. The germline V gene encodes CDR1 LGHDT and CDR2 YNNKEL (reference sequence). The CDR3 consists of 17 residues. Trimming pared 0 bases from V and 0 bases from J, leaving 12 bases between. CDR3 sequence: CASSQDRFTPSYNEQFF. As DNA, the CDR3 is TGTGCCAGCAGCCAAGATCGTTTCACTCCCTCCTACAATGAGCAGTTCTTC.

This rearrangement joins TRBV12-3 or TRBV12-4 to TRBJ2-3; 13 nucleotides align to TRBD2. Trimming took 5 bases from V and 1 from J; bases not matched to a gene: 3. There are 16 residues in the CDR3. This chain's CDR3 is CASSPGLAGGTDTQYF. For the CDR3, the DNA is TGTGCCAGCAGTCCCGGACTAGCGGGAGGCACAGATACGCAGTATTTT.

The chain recombines TRBV10-3 with TRBJ2-7; TRBD1 or TRBD2 may be the D gene (7 bases each). The CDR3 has 17 amino acids. Germline V gene lookup returns CDR1 ENHRY and CDR2 SYGVKD. The ends were cut back, 0 bases at V and 2 bases at J, with 17 bases in the middle. This chain's CDR3 is CAISESRRGTVTYEQYF. CDR3 sequence (DNA): TGTGCCATCAGTGAGTCAAGGCGGGGGACAGTAACCTACGAGCAGTACTTC.

This clonotype has just a few counts. J is TRBJ2-7 and V is TRBV4-2; no clear D. This CDR3 is 15 amino acids long. V lost 1 base to trimming and J lost 2 bases, with 12 bases between them. Germline values: CDR1 LGHNA, CDR2 YNFKEQ. CDR3 in DNA: TGTGCCAGCAGCCAAGGATATAGTGATACCTACGAGCAGTACTTC. Its protein is CASSQGYSDTYEQYF.